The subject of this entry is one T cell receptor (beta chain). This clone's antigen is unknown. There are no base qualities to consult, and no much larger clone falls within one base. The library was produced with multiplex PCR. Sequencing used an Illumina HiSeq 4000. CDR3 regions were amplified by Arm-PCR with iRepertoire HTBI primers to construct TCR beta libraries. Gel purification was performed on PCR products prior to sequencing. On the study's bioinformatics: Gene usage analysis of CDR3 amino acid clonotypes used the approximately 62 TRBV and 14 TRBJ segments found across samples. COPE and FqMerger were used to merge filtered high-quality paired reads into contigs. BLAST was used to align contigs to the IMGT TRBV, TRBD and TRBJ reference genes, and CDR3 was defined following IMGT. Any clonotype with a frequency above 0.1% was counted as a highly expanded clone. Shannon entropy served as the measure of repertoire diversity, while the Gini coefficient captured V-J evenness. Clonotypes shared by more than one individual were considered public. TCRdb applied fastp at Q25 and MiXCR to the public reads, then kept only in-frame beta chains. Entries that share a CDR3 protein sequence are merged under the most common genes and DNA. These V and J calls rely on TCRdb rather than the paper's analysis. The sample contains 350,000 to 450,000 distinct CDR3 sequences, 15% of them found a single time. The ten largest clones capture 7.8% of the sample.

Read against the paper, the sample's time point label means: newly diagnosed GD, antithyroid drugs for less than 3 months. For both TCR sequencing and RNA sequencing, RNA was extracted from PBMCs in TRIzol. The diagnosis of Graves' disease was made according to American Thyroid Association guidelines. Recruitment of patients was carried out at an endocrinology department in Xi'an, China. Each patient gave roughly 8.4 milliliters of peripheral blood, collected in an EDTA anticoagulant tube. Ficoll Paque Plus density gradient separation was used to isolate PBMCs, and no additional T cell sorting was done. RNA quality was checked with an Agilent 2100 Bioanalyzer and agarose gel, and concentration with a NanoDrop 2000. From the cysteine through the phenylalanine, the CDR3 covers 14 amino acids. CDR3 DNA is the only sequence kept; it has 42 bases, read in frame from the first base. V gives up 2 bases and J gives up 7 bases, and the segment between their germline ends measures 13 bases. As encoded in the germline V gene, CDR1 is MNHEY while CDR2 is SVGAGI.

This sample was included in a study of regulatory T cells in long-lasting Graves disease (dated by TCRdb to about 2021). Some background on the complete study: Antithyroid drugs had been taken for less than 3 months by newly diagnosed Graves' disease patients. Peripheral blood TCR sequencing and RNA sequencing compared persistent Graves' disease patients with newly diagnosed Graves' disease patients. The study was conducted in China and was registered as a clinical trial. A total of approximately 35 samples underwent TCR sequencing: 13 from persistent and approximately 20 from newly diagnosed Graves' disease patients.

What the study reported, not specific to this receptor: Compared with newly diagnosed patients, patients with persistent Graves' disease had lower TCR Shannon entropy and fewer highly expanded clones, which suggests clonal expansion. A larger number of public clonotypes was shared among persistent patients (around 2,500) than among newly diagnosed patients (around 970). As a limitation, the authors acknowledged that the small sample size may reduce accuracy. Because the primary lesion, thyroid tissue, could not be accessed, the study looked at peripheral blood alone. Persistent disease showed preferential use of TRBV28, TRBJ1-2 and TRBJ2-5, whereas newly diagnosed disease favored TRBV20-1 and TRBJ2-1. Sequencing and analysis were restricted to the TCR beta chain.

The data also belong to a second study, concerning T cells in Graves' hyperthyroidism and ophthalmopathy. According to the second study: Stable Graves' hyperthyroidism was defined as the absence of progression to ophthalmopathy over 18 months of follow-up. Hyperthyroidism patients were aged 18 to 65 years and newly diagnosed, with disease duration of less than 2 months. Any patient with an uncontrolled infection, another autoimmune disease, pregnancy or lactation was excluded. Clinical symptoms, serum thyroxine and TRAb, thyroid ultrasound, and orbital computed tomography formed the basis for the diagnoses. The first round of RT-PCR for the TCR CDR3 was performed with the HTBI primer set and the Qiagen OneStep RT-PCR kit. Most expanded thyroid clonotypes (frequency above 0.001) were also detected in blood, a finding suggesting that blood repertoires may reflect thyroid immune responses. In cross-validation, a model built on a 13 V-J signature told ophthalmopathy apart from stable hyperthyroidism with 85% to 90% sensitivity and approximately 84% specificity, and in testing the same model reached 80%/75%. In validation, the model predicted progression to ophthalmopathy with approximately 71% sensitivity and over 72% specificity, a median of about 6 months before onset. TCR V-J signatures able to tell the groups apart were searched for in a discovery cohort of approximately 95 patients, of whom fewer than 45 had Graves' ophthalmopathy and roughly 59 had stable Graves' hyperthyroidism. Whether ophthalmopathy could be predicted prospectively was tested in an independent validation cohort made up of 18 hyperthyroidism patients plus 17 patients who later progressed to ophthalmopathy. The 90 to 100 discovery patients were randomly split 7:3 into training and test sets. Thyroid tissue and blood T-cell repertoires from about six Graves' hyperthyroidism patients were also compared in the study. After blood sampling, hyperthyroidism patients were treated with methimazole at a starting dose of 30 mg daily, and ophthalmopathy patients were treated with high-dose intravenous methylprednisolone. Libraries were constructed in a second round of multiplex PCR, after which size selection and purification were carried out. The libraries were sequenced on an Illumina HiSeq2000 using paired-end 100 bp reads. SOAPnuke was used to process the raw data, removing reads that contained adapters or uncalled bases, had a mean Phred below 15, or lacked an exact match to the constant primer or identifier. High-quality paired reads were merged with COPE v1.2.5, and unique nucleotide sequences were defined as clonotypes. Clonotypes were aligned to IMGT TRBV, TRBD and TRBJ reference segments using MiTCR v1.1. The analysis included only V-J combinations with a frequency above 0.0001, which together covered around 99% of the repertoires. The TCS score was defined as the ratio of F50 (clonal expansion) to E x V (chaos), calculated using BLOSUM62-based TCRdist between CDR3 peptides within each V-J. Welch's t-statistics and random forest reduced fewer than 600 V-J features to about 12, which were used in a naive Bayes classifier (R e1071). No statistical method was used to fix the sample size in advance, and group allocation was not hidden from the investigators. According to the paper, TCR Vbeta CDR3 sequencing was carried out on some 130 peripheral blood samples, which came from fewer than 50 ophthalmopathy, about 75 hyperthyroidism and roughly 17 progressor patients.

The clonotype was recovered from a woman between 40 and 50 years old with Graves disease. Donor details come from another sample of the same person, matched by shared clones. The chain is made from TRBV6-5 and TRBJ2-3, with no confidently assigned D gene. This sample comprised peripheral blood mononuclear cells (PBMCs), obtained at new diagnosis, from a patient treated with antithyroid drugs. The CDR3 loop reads CASSYGQDLYTQYF. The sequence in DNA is TGTGCCAGCAGTTACGGCCAAGACCTATATACGCAGTATTTT.